This T cell receptor beta chain stems from a study of shared clonotypes between healthy human individuals. Details on this clone: Its antigen is not identified.

TCRdb's copy holds only in-frame clones and misses some; the assay was immunoSEQ multiplex PCR. Of hundreds of thousands of clones listed, around 96% are singletons. The study's findings and limits: Generally, naive subsets (rather than memory subsets) showed larger estimated richness.

This CDR3 has 14 amino acids. Germline values: CDR1 MDHEN, CDR2 SYDVKM. V lost 8 bases, J lost 0 bases, and 4 bases stayed unmatched. Naive CD8 isolation took CD45RO-negative cells positively selected for CCR7 and excluded terminally differentiated effector memory CD45RA+ cells. The clonotype comes from a woman in her thirties in good health. The V and J genes are TRBV28 and TRBJ1-5; 7 nucleotides match TRBD1. Sequenced input: naive CD8+ T cells sorted from blood. The CDR3 protein is CASRGQNSNQPQHF. CDR3 coding DNA: TGTGCCAGCCGGGGACAGAATAGCAATCAGCCCCAGCATTTT.